Listed here is a single T cell receptor beta chain. The germline V gene has CDR1 SGHAT and CDR2 FQNNGV. The CDR3 runs to 14 residues. J lost 2 bases, V lost 2 bases, and 3 bases had no gene match. This record belongs to a study of blood T cell repertoires in COVID-19. At the level of the study: COVID-19 samples collected from the United States, Italy and Spain covered acute and convalescent phases.

Ages ranged from about 18 to 89 years, with residence in 24 US areas. Cohort assignment relied on participant-reported clinical history. Libraries were prepared by immunoSEQ multiplex PCR; TCRdb keeps only in-frame clonotypes and omits some of them. The sample consists of under 200,000 clones, 79% of them appearing once. The source material was PBMCs or T cells enriched from blood (not recorded which). This chain links TRBV11-2 with TRBJ2-7, with 7 bases that match TRBD2. The source is a woman aged 70-85 years in a cohort exposed to, infected with or recovered from COVID-19 (not recorded which). The CDR3 sequence: CASSLLAETYEQYF. The CDR3 nucleotides read TGTGCCAGCAGCTTACTAGCGGAGACCTACGAGCAGTACTTC.